This is a list of T cell receptor beta chains from one sample in a study of T cell changes during pregnancy in multiple sclerosis. Produced via immunoSEQ multiplex PCR; TCRdb's table is partial and in-frame only. The sample carries around 100,000 clones, 92% recorded once. The sequencing here drew on peripheral blood, taken in the third trimester of pregnancy. The receptor source for this set is a female donor with multiple sclerosis, enrolled in a pregnancy study. The CDR3 runs from the conserved cysteine through the conserved F or W. The D gene is left open where the match is weak. Clone size is given for some rows only: seen once, a few or many times, or a class if the clone is expanded.

CDR3 protein: CASSLEELFSGRADTGELFF
CDR3 DNA: TGTGCCAGCAGCTTAGAGGAACTCTTTAGCGGGAGAGCGGACACCGGGGAGCTGTTTTTT
V gene: TRBV11-2
D gene: TRBD2
clone size: -
J gene: TRBJ2-2

CDR3 protein: CASSLSGTGDTEAFF
CDR3 DNA: TGTGCCAGCAGCTTATCCGGGACGGGAGACACTGAAGCTTTCTTT
V gene: TRBV7-6
D gene: -
clone size: -
J gene: TRBJ1-1

CDR3 protein: CASSPGRGRANEKLFF
CDR3 DNA: TGTGCCAGCAGTCCCGGCAGGGGGAGAGCTAATGAAAAACTGTTTTTT
V gene: TRBV2
D gene: TRBD1
clone size: -
J gene: TRBJ1-4

CDR3 protein: CASSMSRGLSYNEQFF
CDR3 DNA: TGTGCCAGTAGTATGAGTAGAGGTCTGTCCTACAATGAGCAGTTCTTC
V gene: TRBV19
D gene: -
clone size: once
J gene: TRBJ2-1

CDR3 protein: CASSEEGLQPQHF
CDR3 DNA: TGTGCCAGCAGTGAAGAGGGGTTGCAGCCCCAGCATTTT
V gene: TRBV2
D gene: -
clone size: -
J gene: TRBJ1-5

CDR3 protein: CASSLAVGAAYEQYF
CDR3 DNA: TGTGCCAGTAGTTTGGCAGTAGGGGCGGCCTACGAGCAGTACTTC
V gene: TRBV19
D gene: -
clone size: -
J gene: TRBJ2-7

CDR3 protein: CASSRDRASEAFF
CDR3 DNA: TGTGCCAGCAGCCGGGACAGGGCCAGTGAAGCTTTCTTT
V gene: TRBV6-6
D gene: TRBD1
clone size: once
J gene: TRBJ1-1

CDR3 protein: CASSRTRDSQETQYF
CDR3 DNA: TGTGCCAGCTCCCGGACCCGGGACTCTCAAGAGACCCAGTACTTC
V gene: TRBV18
D gene: -
clone size: -
J gene: TRBJ2-5

CDR3 protein: CASSYSSGASTEAFF
CDR3 DNA: TGTGCCAGCAGTTACTCATCAGGGGCGAGCACTGAAGCTTTCTTT
V gene: TRBV6-6
D gene: -
clone size: -
J gene: TRBJ1-1

CDR3 protein: CASSFGTSTDTQYF
CDR3 DNA: TGTGCCAGCAGCTTTGGGACTAGCACAGATACGCAGTATTTT
V gene: TRBV5-4
D gene: -
clone size: -
J gene: TRBJ2-3

CDR3 protein: CSVGQGTQRNGYTF
CDR3 DNA: TGCAGCGTCGGACAGGGAACCCAGAGAAATGGCTACACCTTC
V gene: TRBV29-1
D gene: TRBD1
clone size: -
J gene: TRBJ1-2

CDR3 protein: CASNRGSYNSPLHF
CDR3 DNA: TGCGCCAGCAACAGGGGGTCCTATAATTCACCCCTCCACTTT
V gene: TRBV5-1
D gene: TRBD1
clone size: few
J gene: TRBJ1-6

CDR3 protein: CASSDRALSSYEQYF
CDR3 DNA: TGTGCCAGCAGTGATAGAGCGTTGAGCTCCTACGAGCAGTACTTC
V gene: TRBV2
D gene: -
clone size: -
J gene: TRBJ2-7

CDR3 protein: CAWSVGAFGYTF
CDR3 DNA: TGTGCCTGGAGTGTAGGGGCATTTGGCTACACCTTC
V gene: TRBV30
D gene: -
clone size: -
J gene: TRBJ1-2

CDR3 protein: CASSVDPSGTYEQYF
CDR3 DNA: TGTGCCAGCAGCGTAGATCCTAGCGGGACCTACGAGCAGTACTTC
V gene: TRBV9
D gene: TRBD2
clone size: -
J gene: TRBJ2-7

CDR3 protein: CASSVATRELLTYEQYF
CDR3 DNA: TGTGCCAGCAGCGTAGCTACCCGGGAGCTACTGACCTACGAGCAGTACTTC
V gene: TRBV9
D gene: -
clone size: -
J gene: TRBJ2-7

CDR3 protein: CASSFSSGSSYNEQFF
CDR3 DNA: TGTGCCAGCAGCTTTTCGAGCGGGAGCTCCTACAATGAGCAGTTCTTC
V gene: TRBV7-3
D gene: TRBD2
clone size: once
J gene: TRBJ2-1

CDR3 protein: CASSWRGQGGYGYTF
CDR3 DNA: TGTGCCAGCAGCTGGAGGGGTCAGGGGGGCTATGGCTACACCTTC
V gene: TRBV5-8
D gene: TRBD1
clone size: -
J gene: TRBJ1-2

CDR3 protein: CASSLGVVSGEWADTQYF
CDR3 DNA: TGCGCCAGCAGCTTGGGCGTCGTATCGGGGGAGTGGGCAGATACGCAGTATTTT
V gene: TRBV5-1
D gene: -
clone size: -
J gene: TRBJ2-3

CDR3 protein: CASSLGLGTEAFF
CDR3 DNA: TGTGCCAGCAGCTTAGGACTGGGTACTGAAGCTTTCTTT
V gene: TRBV7-6
D gene: -
clone size: -
J gene: TRBJ1-1

CDR3 protein: CASSWPTQGNTGELFF
CDR3 DNA: TGCGCCAGCAGCTGGCCAACACAGGGGAACACCGGGGAGCTGTTTTTT
V gene: TRBV4-1
D gene: -
clone size: -
J gene: TRBJ2-2

CDR3 protein: CASSRGPGGAAEAFF
CDR3 DNA: TGTGCCAGCAGCCGCGGCCCAGGGGGAGCGGCTGAAGCTTTCTTT
V gene: TRBV7-6
D gene: TRBD1
clone size: -
J gene: TRBJ1-1

CDR3 protein: CASSSGTDYGYTF
CDR3 DNA: TGTGCCAGCAGCTCCGGGACAGACTATGGCTACACCTTC
V gene: TRBV9
D gene: TRBD1
clone size: -
J gene: TRBJ1-2

CDR3 protein: CASSMVQGGTEAFF
CDR3 DNA: TGTGCCAGTAGTATGGTCCAGGGGGGAACTGAAGCTTTCTTT
V gene: TRBV19
D gene: TRBD1
clone size: -
J gene: TRBJ1-1

CDR3 protein: CASSQDGGINEKLFF
CDR3 DNA: TGCGCCAGCAGCCAAGATGGCGGGATTAATGAAAAACTGTTTTTT
V gene: TRBV4-1
D gene: -
clone size: once
J gene: TRBJ1-4

CDR3 protein: CASSQATRKGNTIYF
CDR3 DNA: TGCGCCAGCAGCCAAGCAACCAGAAAAGGAAACACCATATATTTT
V gene: TRBV4-1
D gene: -
clone size: -
J gene: TRBJ1-3

CDR3 protein: CATSPGDRGYEQYF
CDR3 DNA: TGTGCCACCAGCCCGGGGGACAGGGGCTACGAGCAGTACTTC
V gene: TRBV15
D gene: TRBD1
clone size: -
J gene: TRBJ2-7

CDR3 protein: CAWSQGYEQYF
CDR3 DNA: TGTGCCTGGAGTCAGGGTTACGAGCAGTACTTC
V gene: TRBV30
D gene: -
clone size: once
J gene: TRBJ2-7

CDR3 protein: CASSIWQGRGADTQYF
CDR3 DNA: TGTGCCAGTAGTATCTGGCAGGGCAGGGGTGCAGATACGCAGTATTTT
V gene: TRBV19
D gene: -
clone size: -
J gene: TRBJ2-3